This TCR beta chain was found in a study of control samples from healthy donors and cancer patients. The table came from immunoSEQ multiplex PCR; TCRdb's copy has only in-frame clones and leaves some out. This sample carries roughly 98,000 clones, 85% to 95% of them seen once, and the ten largest clones take 8%. CDR3 length: 17 amino acids. Germline lookup yields CDR1 LNHDA and CDR2 SQIVND (reference sequence). The junction had 5 bases not matched to a gene; V was cut back by 4 bases and J by 4 bases. Sequenced material: blood. This sequence originates from a man between 18 and 35 years old in good health. This chain joins TRBV19 and TRBJ2-2; 14 bases match TRBD2. The DNA for the CDR3 is TGTGCCAGTAGTAAGACTAGCGGGAGGGCGGTCACCGGGGAGCTGTTTTTT. Its protein product is CASSKTSGRAVTGELFF.